Listed here are 19 T cell receptor beta chains from one sample, sequenced in a study of blood T cell repertoires in COVID-19. Sequencing used immunoSEQ multiplex PCR; TCRdb keeps in-frame clones, though not all of them. The data contain 150,000 to 200,000 clones, roughly 82% of them singletons. Input material: PBMCs or T cells enriched from blood (not recorded which). The origin of the receptors is a woman in her 30s who had recovered from COVID-19.

This sequence joins TRBV27 and TRBJ2-1, with D tentatively TRBD2 (6 bases). Germline V gene sequence: CDR1 MNHEY, CDR2 SMNVEV (reference sequence). Trimming took off 3 bases at V and 13 bases at J, with 22 bases between the two ends. This CDR3 is 15 amino acids long. CDR3 residues: CASSFEGLAKTTQFF. As DNA, the CDR3 is TGTGCCAGCAGTTTTGAGGGGCTAGCGAAGACAACCCAGTTCTTC.

V and J are TRBV12-3 or TRBV12-4 and TRBJ1-2; D is perhaps TRBD1 (6 bases). CDR3 length: 13 amino acids. Trimming removed 6 bases from V and 5 bases from J, with 13 bases in between. The CDR3 region is CASSRGRDYGYTF. The CDR3 DNA reads TGTGCCAGCAGCAGGGGACGGGATTATGGCTACACCTTC.

The rearrangement uses TRBV19 and TRBJ1-2, with D unclear. The CDR3 length is 12 residues. V was clipped by 8 bases and J by 7 bases, with 14 bases between them. CDR1 and CDR2 (germline): LNHDA, SQIVND (reference sequence). The CDR3 is CASSRYRFGYTF. The CDR3 bases are TGTGCCAGTTCACGGTATCGATTTGGCTACACCTTC.

The chain combines TRBV19 with TRBJ1-1; D gene uncertain. This CDR3 is 13 amino acids long. Germline assignment: CDR1 LNHDA and CDR2 SQIVND (reference sequence). V lost 4 bases and J 4 bases, leaving 10 bases between the germline ends. The CDR3 region is CASSRGRGTEAFF. As DNA, the CDR3 is TGTGCCAGTAGTAGAGGTCGGGGCACTGAAGCTTTCTTT.

The chain joins TRBV24-1 to TRBJ1-4, with D unclear. This CDR3 spans 14 amino acids. V gave up 4 bases and J gave up 0 bases, with 5 bases separating them. The germline V gene has CDR1 KGHDR and CDR2 SFDVKD. CDR3 protein: CATSDSATNEKLFF. CDR3 bases: TGTGCCACCAGTGACTCTGCAACTAATGAAAAACTGTTTTTT.

The chain joins TRBV28 to TRBJ2-1, with TRBD2 identical over 10 bases. The CDR3 runs to 18 residues. With V trimmed by 6 bases and J by 4 bases, 15 bases remained unmatched. Germline V gene lookup returns CDR1 MDHEN and CDR2 SYDVKM. The CDR3 is CASRLGLAGVPSYNEQFF. The CDR3, as DNA: TGTGCCAGCAGGTTGGGGCTAGCGGGAGTCCCATCATACAATGAGCAGTTCTTC.

This rearrangement joins TRBV28 to TRBJ2-3, with D perhaps matching TRBD2 (5 bases). The CDR3 has 17 amino acids. The germline V and J ends were trimmed by 1 base and 1 base, with 15 bases remaining between them. The germline CDR1 and CDR2 sequences are MDHEN and SYDVKM. CDR3 region: CASSLLGSGSGTDTQYF. In nucleotides, the CDR3 is TGTGCCAGCAGTTTATTGGGGAGTGGATCGGGCACAGATACGCAGTATTTT.

The chain employs TRBV14 and TRBJ1-4; TRBD1 matches 7 bases. The V and J ends lost 4 bases and 2 bases, in that order; junction bases with no gene match: 16. This CDR3 has 19 residues. From germline, CDR1 is SGHDN and CDR2 FVKESK. The CDR3 protein is CASSPRQGYSLTTNEKLFF. CDR3 coding DNA: TGTGCCAGCAGCCCCCGACAGGGTTATTCATTAACCACTAATGAAAAACTGTTTTTT. Variable domain in full (rest from reference TRBV14 and TRBJ1-4): EAGVTQFPSHSVIEKGQTVTLRCDPISGHDNLYWYRRVMGKEIKFLLHFVKESKQDESGMPNNRFLAERTGGTYSTLKVQPAELEDSGVYFCASSPRQGYSLTTNEKLFFGSGTQLSVL.

The V and J genes are TRBV11-2 and TRBJ2-7; TRBD2 matches 11 bases. The J segment lost 5 bases and the V segment lost 6 bases, leaving 0 bases of the junction unmatched. The length of the CDR3 is 12 residues. CDR1 and CDR2 (germline): SGHAT, FQNNGV. DNA for the CDR3: TGTGCCAGCAGACTAGCGGGAGACGAGCAGTACTTC. This codes for CASRLAGDEQYF.

The chain joins TRBV28 to TRBJ1-3; D uncertain. Germline CDR1 and CDR2: MDHEN and SYDVKM. V gave up 10 bases and J gave up 3 bases, with 13 bases separating them. This CDR3 contains 13 residues. The CDR3 here is CATIRWSGNTIYF. The CDR3 DNA reads TGTGCCACCATAAGGTGGAGTGGAAACACCATATATTTT.

V is TRBV3-1 (or the pseudogene TRBV3-2) and J is TRBJ2-5, with 7 bases aligning to TRBD2. From germline, CDR1 is LGHDT and CDR2 YNNKEL (reference sequence). The CDR3 consists of 16 residues. The J segment lost 5 bases and the V segment lost 5 bases, leaving 14 bases of the junction unmatched. This CDR3 is CASSGGENRLLETQYF. The CDR3 region has the DNA TGTGCCAGCAGCGGGGGGGAGAATCGACTACTCGAGACCCAGTACTTC.

The chain uses TRBV5-1 and TRBJ2-2; no definite D call. Germline V gene sequence: CDR1 SGHRS, CDR2 YFSETQ. V was trimmed by 2 bases and J by 0 bases, leaving 5 bases between them. This CDR3 spans 14 amino acids. CDR3 nucleotide sequence: TGCGCCAGCAGCTTTCTCCCGAACACCGGGGAGCTGTTTTTT. Protein sequence: CASSFLPNTGELFF.

The genes are TRBV7-3 and TRBJ2-6; TRBD2 matches at 9 bases. J was trimmed by 4 bases and V by 5 bases; bases with no gene match: 12. Germline CDR1 reads SGHTA; CDR2 reads FQGTGA. The CDR3 has 18 amino acids. CDR3 sequence: CASSPPVAGEAGANVLTF. CDR3 nucleotides: TGTGCCAGCAGCCCCCCGGTAGCGGGAGAAGCAGGGGCCAACGTCCTGACTTTC. Combining the CDR3 with reference TRBV7-3 and TRBJ2-6 gives the whole variable domain GAGVSQTPSNKVTEKGKYVELRCDPISGHTALYWYRQSLGQGPEFLIYFQGTGAADDSGLPNDRFFAVRPEGSVSTLKIQRTERGDSAVYLCASSPPVAGEAGANVLTFGAGSRLTVL.

The chain is built from TRBV10-3 and TRBJ1-5; D ambiguous. Looked up from germline, CDR1 is ENHRY and CDR2 is SYGVKD. Trimming removed 6 bases at V and 4 bases at J, with 10 bases between. The CDR3 runs 13 residues. The CDR3 coding sequence is TGTGCCATCAGCCTAAGCCTAAATCAGCCCCAGCATTTT. Encoded protein: CAISLSLNQPQHF.

The V gene is TRBV2, the J gene TRBJ2-5, with TRBD1 matching over 9 bases. CDR3 length: 14 amino acids. V was clipped by 4 bases and J by 4 bases; unmatched bases: 4. Germline-derived CDR1 and CDR2 are SNHLY and FYNNEI. The CDR3 is CASSGPGQGETQYF. CDR3 in DNA: TGTGCCAGCAGTGGACCGGGACAGGGAGAGACCCAGTACTTC.

V is TRBV30 and J is TRBJ1-2; D is undetermined. V was pared by 3 bases and J by 4 bases, with 15 bases between. Germline V gene sequence: CDR1 GTSNPN, CDR2 SVGIG (reference sequence). This CDR3 spans 14 amino acids. The CDR3 DNA reads TGTGCCTGGAGCGCCTCGGGGATGGTCTATGGCTACACCTTC. It yields the protein CAWSASGMVYGYTF.

V and J are TRBV28 and TRBJ2-1; D possibly corresponds to TRBD2 (5 bases). The CDR3 contains 15 residues. Germline values: CDR1 MDHEN, CDR2 SYDVKM. Trimming pared 5 bases from V and 9 bases from J, leaving 20 bases between. The CDR3 region is CASSLARVGYREQFF. CDR3 DNA: TGTGCCAGCAGTCTGGCGCGGGTTGGGTATCGTGAGCAGTTCTTC. Full variable domain (rest looked up from reference TRBV28 and TRBJ2-1): DVKVTQSSRYLVKRTGEKVFLECVQDMDHENMFWYRQDPGLGLRLIYFSYDVKMKEKGDIPEGYSVSREKKERFSLILESASTNQTSMYLCASSLARVGYREQFFGPGTRLTVL.

The chain links TRBV21-1 to TRBJ1-6. TRBV21-1 is assigned pseudogene status. This CDR3 region has 15 residues. CDR3 protein: CASPRRGGENSPLHF. CDR3 in DNA: TGTGCCAGCCCTCGCAGGGGAGGGGAAAATTCACCCCTCCACTTT.

The V call is TRBV28, the J call TRBJ1-2; no definite D call. The CDR3 is made up of 13 amino acids. Germline CDR1 reads MDHEN; CDR2 reads SYDVKM. V was trimmed by 4 bases and J by 7 bases, leaving 13 bases between them. The CDR3, as DNA: TGTGCCAGCAGTTCCACCAACTCTGGTGGCTACACCTTC. It specifies CASSSTNSGGYTF.